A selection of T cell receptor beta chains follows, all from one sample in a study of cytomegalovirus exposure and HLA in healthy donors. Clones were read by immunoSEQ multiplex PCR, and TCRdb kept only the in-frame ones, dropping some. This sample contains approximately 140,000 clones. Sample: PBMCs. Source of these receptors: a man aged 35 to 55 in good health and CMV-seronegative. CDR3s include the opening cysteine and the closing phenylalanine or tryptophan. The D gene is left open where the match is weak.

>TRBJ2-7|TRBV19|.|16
TGTGCCAGTAGTACCCGACAGGCCATGCTTAGAGACGAGCAGTACTTC
CASSTRQAMLRDEQYF
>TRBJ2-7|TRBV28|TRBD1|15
TGTGCCAGCAGTTTATGGGGACAGGGGAAGAACGAGCAGTACTTC
CASSLWGQGKNEQYF
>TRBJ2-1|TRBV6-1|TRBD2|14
TGTGCCAGCAGGGTTACCGGGACTAGCTATGAGCAGTTCTTC
CASRVTGTSYEQFF
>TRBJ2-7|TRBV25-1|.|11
TGTGCCAGCAGTGTAAACTACGAGCAGTACTTC
CASSVNYEQYF
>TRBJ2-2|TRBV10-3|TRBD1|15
TGTGCCATCCGAGGACAGGGGGCAGGTAACGGGGAGCTGTTTTTT
CAIRGQGAGNGELFF
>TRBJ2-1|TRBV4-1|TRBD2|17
TGCGCCAGCAGCCAAGATTGGGGGGGGGAACTTTACAATGAGCAGTTCTTC
CASSQDWGGELYNEQFF
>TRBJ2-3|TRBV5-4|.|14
TGTGCCAGCAGCTTTGGTCAGGTCACAGATACGCAGTATTTT
CASSFGQVTDTQYF
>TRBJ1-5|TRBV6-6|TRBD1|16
TGTGCCAGCAGGGGACCGGGACAGGGGGGCAATCAGCCCCAGCATTTT
CASRGPGQGGNQPQHF
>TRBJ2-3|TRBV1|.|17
TGCACCAGCAGCCAAGATGGGAGGGGGAAACCCATCGTTACGCAGTATTTT
CTSSQDGRGKPIVTQYF
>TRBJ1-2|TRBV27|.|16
TGTGCCAGCAGTTTGCGTAGACCGGGACACCCGGATGGCTACACCTTC
CASSLRRPGHPDGYTF
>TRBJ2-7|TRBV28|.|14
TGTGCCAGCAGTTTATTTGCAGGGGCCGGCGAGCAGTACTTC
CASSLFAGAGEQYF
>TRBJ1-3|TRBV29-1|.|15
TGCAGCGCCCTCGAGGACGGGAGCTCTGGAAACACCATATATTTT
CSALEDGSSGNTIYF
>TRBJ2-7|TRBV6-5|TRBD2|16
TGTGCCAGCAGTTACTCCTGGACTAGCGGGGTAGGCGAGCAGTACTTC
CASSYSWTSGVGEQYF
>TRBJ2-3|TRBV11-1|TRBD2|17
TGTGCCAGCAGCCGAAGAGTTTGGGGGGGTAGCACAGATACGCAGTATTTT
CASSRRVWGGSTDTQYF
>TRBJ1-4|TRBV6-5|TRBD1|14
TGTGCCAGCAGTTCGACAGGGGGCGGTGAAAAACTGTTTTTT
CASSSTGGGEKLFF
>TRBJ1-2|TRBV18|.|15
TGTGCCAGCTCACCAAGAGGCAGGGGTGGCTATGGCTACACCTTC
CASSPRGRGGYGYTF